Reported below is one T cell receptor (beta chain). Its target is unknown. The sample is drawn from a study of cytomegalovirus exposure and HLA in healthy donors. The PCR made use of 60 Vbeta and 13 Jbeta primers. Sequenced by immunoSEQ multiplex PCR; TCRdb stores in-frame clones only, minus some. The repertoire holds 270,000 or so clones, about 90% seen once, with 1.7% in the top ten. Study findings and constraints: Per a later analysis, HLA-associated TCR beta chains showed more clonal expansion than other, equally common TCR beta chains. The study found most TCR sequences rare, yet found some public TCRs in many donors. The presence/absence work took it that sequencing depth was about the same across donors. In a later analysis, a missense DCLRE1C variant was linked to TCR beta V- and J-gene trimming.

This receptor was taken from a girl aged 2 to 10 in good health and CMV-seronegative. Sequencing input: PBMCs.

CDR3 nucleotide sequence: TGTGCCAGCAGCGCCGGACAGGGCAACGGGGCCTACGAGCAGTACTTC. This sequence encodes CASSAGQGNGAYEQYF. V usage is TRBV13 and J usage is TRBJ2-7, with TRBD1 matching 8 bases. This CDR3 has 16 residues. Germline CDR1 PRHDT, CDR2 FYEKMQ (reference sequence). The J segment lost 2 bases and the V segment lost 5 bases, leaving 11 bases of the junction unmatched.